This T cell receptor (beta chain) is drawn from a study of shared clonotypes between healthy human individuals. Generated by immunoSEQ multiplex PCR, the TCRdb table keeps only in-frame clones and is missing some. Of about 2.4 million clones listed, roughly 93% are singletons. The CDR3 length is 16 residues. V gave up 4 bases and J gave up 1 base; unmatched junction bases: 7. Germline assignment: CDR1 SEHNR and CDR2 FQNEAQ (reference sequence). Sequencing input: naive CD4+ T cells from PBMCs. Subset given: CD45RA+ positively selected. The chain links TRBV7-9 to TRBJ2-7; 10 bases line up with TRBD1. This receptor was taken from a man in his late teens or twenties in good health. Some clones in this sample may be carry-over from other donors' samples. The CDR3 sequence is CASSYTPGQGSYEQYF. The DNA for the CDR3 is TGTGCCAGCAGCTATACACCGGGACAGGGGTCCTACGAGCAGTACTTC.